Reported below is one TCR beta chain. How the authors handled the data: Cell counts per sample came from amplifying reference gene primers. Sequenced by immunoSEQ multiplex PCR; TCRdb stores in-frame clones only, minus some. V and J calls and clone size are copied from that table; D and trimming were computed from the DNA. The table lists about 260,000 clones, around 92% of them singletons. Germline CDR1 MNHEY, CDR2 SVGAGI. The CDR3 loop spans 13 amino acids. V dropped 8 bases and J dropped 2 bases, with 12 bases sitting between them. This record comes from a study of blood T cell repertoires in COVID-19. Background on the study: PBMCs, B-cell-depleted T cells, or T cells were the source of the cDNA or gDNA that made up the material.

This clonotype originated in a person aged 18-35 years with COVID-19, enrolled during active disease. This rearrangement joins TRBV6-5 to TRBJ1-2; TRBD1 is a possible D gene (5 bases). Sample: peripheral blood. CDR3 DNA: TGTGCCAGCGACTGGGGCAACAACTATGGCTACACCTTC. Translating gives CASDWGNNYGYTF.